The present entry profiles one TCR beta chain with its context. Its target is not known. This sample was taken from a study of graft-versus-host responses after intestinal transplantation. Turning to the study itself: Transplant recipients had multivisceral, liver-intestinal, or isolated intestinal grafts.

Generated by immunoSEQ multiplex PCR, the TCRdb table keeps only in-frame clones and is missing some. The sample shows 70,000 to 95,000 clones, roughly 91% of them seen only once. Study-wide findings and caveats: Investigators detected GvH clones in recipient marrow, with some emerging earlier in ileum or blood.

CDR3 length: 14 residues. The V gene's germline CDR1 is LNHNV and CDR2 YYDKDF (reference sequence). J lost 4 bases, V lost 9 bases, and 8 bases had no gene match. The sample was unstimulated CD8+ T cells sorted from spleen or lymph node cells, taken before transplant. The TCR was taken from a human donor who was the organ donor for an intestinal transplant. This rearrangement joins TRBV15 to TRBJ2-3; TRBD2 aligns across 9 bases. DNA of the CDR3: TGTGCCACTGGTTTAGCGGGAGACCCAGATACGCAGTATTTT. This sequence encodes CATGLAGDPDTQYF.